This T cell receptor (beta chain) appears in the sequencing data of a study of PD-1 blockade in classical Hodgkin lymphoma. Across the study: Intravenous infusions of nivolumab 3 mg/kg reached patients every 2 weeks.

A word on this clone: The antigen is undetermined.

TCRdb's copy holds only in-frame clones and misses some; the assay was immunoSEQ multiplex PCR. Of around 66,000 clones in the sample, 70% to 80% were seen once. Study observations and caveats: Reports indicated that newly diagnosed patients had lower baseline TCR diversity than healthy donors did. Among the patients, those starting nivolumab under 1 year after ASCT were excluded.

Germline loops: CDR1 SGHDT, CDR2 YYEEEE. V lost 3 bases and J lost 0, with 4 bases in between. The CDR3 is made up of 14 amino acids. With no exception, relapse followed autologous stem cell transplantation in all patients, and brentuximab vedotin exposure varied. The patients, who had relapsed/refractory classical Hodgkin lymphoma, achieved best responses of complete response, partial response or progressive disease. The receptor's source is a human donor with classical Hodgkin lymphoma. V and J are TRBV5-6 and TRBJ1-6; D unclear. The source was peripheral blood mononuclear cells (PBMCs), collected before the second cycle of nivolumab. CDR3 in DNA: TGTGCCAGCAGCTGGAGCTCCTATAATTCACCCCTCCACTTT. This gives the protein CASSWSSYNSPLHF. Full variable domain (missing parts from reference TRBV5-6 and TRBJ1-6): DAGVTQSPTHLIKTRGQQVTLRCSPKSGHDTVSWYQQALGQGPQFIFQYYEEEERQRGNFPDRFSGHQFPNYSSELNVNALLLGDSALYLCASSWSSYNSPLHFGNGTRLTVT.